The rows below give T cell receptor beta chains drawn from one sample of a study of beta chain features in type 1 diabetes. The protocol was immunoSEQ multiplex PCR, while the TCRdb copy is restricted to in-frame clones and leaves out a portion. Of about 300,000 clones in the sample, roughly 14% are singletons; the top ten hold roughly 0.015%. Material for sequencing was naive CD4+ T cells from blood. These receptors were taken from a young woman with type 1 diabetes. The CDR3 runs from the conserved cysteine through the conserved F or W. D genes are given only for firm matches. Clone size is given for some rows only: seen once, a few or many times, or a class if the clone is expanded.

>.|TRBV5-1|TRBJ2-5|.
TGCGCCAGCACCTCACCGACTGGGGGCTACGAGACCCAGTACTTC
CASTSPTGGYETQYF
>TRBD1|TRBV7-9|TRBJ2-6|.
TGTGCCAGCAGTGAGGGGGCGCCAGGGGCCAACGTCCTGACTTTC
CASSEGAPGANVLTF
>.|TRBV7-2|TRBJ1-5|few
TGTGCCAGCAGCTCCTGGACAGCCTCTAGCAATCAGCCCCAGCATTTT
CASSSWTASSNQPQHF
>.|TRBV5-1|TRBJ2-1|few
TGCGCCAGCAGCGTCAGGGTGAGGGGGGGGAATGAGCAGTTCTTC
CASSVRVRGGNEQFF
>.|TRBV18|TRBJ2-7|.
TGTGCCAGCTCACCACAGGACACATCTCGCGAGCAGTACTTC
CASSPQDTSREQYF
>.|TRBV6-1|TRBJ1-1|.
TGTGCCAGCAGTGAAAGAGGAGTGAACACTGAAGCTTTCTTT
CASSERGVNTEAFF
>.|TRBV28|TRBJ1-2|.
TGTGCCAGCAGTTACACAGGGTTTTCGGCGTATGGCTACACCTTC
CASSYTGFSAYGYTF
>.|TRBV9|TRBJ1-1|few
TGTGCCAGCAGCGTTCTACTAGAGAACACTGAAGCTTTCTTT
CASSVLLENTEAFF
>TRBD1|TRBV30|TRBJ1-2|.
TGTGCCTGGGCCGGGACAGGGAGTGGCTACACCTTC
CAWAGTGSGYTF
>TRBD1|TRBV5-1|TRBJ1-1|few
TGCGCCAGCAGATTATCGGGACAGGGTATCACTGAAGCTTTCTTT
CASRLSGQGITEAFF
>TRBD2|TRBV11-2|TRBJ2-3|.
TGTGCCAGCAGCTTAGATGAGGGACTAGCGGGCTTTTTT
CASSLDEGLAGFF
>TRBD2|TRBV9|TRBJ2-1|.
TGTGCCAGCAGCGTAGTACTAGCGGGGTACAATGAGCAGTTCTTC
CASSVVLAGYNEQFF
>TRBD2|TRBV18|TRBJ2-7|.
TGTGCCAGCTCACCAACTAGCGGGGGGGTCTACGAGCAGTACTTC
CASSPTSGGVYEQYF
>TRBD1|TRBV28|TRBJ1-1|.
TGTGCCAGCAGTTCCTGGGACAGGGGACCTGAAGCTTTCTTT
CASSSWDRGPEAFF
>TRBD1|TRBV9|TRBJ1-2|once
TGTGCCAGCAGCGTAGGCCAGGGGGATGGCTACACCTTC
CASSVGQGDGYTF
>.|TRBV30|TRBJ1-2|few
TGTGCCTGGACGACAGGAGACTATGGCTACACCTTC
CAWTTGDYGYTF
>.|TRBV4-2|TRBJ2-5|few
TGTGCCAGCAGCCAAGATCCCCGGCTAGATCAAGAGACCCAGTACTTC
CASSQDPRLDQETQYF
>.|TRBV2|TRBJ1-1|.
TGTGCCAGCAAGTTTCAGGGCTCGGCGAACACTGAAGCTTTCTTT
CASKFQGSANTEAFF
>TRBD1|TRBV18|TRBJ1-5|few
TGTGCCAGCTCACCGGGACAGGGGTTCCAGCCCCAGCATTTT
CASSPGQGFQPQHF
>.|TRBV5-1|TRBJ1-1|.
TGCGCCAGCACCCCGTTTTCAGGGAAGGCTGAAGCTTTCTTT
CASTPFSGKAEAFF
>TRBD1|TRBV5-6|TRBJ2-3|few
TGTGCCAGCAGCTCCAACAGGGGGTGGGATACGCAGTATTTT
CASSSNRGWDTQYF
>TRBD2|TRBV28|TRBJ2-1|few
TGTGCCAGCAGTGGCCGGATCGGACTAGCGGGAGGGTATGAGCAGTTCTTC
CASSGRIGLAGGYEQFF
>.|TRBV28|TRBJ1-5|few
TGTGCCAGCAGTCTCCTCAATCAGCCCCAGCATTTT
CASSLLNQPQHF
>.|TRBV28|TRBJ1-2|.
TGTGCCAGCAGCCCCGGAGGTCTTGGCTACACCTTC
CASSPGGLGYTF
>TRBD1|TRBV23-1|TRBJ2-2|few
TGCGCCAGCACGAACCCCCCGCAGGGGGCATTCCTCACCGGGGAGCTGTTTTTT
CASTNPPQGAFLTGELFF
>TRBD1|TRBV7-2|TRBJ2-7|.
TGTGCCAGCAGGTTGGCGGGACAGGGCTCCTACGAGCAGTACTTC
CASRLAGQGSYEQYF
>TRBD2|TRBV27|TRBJ2-1|.
TGTGCCAGCAGTTTAGTGGGACTAGCGGAGAACAATGAGCAGTTCTTC
CASSLVGLAENNEQFF
>TRBD2|TRBV10-1|TRBJ2-1|few
TGCGCCAGCAGTGAGTCGCTAGCGGGATGGGGCAATGAGCAGTTCTTC
CASSESLAGWGNEQFF
>TRBD2|TRBV5-6|TRBJ2-1|few
TGTGCCAGCCGGGACTACAGCTCCTACAATGAGCAGTTCTTC
CASRDYSSYNEQFF
>.|TRBV5-1|TRBJ2-1|.
TGCGCCAGTCGGGAAGGGACATACAATGAGCAGTTCTTC
CASREGTYNEQFF
>.|TRBV2|TRBJ2-3|few
TGTGCCAGCAGTGATAGCTTTCCATCCAGGAAGAGGGCAGATACGCAGTATTTT
CASSDSFPSRKRADTQYF